This entry lists 18 T cell receptor beta chains sequenced from one sample in a study of vaccination and CD4 T cells after COVID-19. Treatment here: approximately 10-day PBMC culture with coronavirus spike peptide pools or control peptides (ViraFEST assay). CD4+ T lymphocytes from the unexposed donor were collected before the COVID-19 pandemic (2011-2018). An Oncomine TCR Beta short-read assay was used to sequence the DNA from cultured CD4+ T cells. TCRdb reanalysed the PCR reads using MiXCR and keeps one entry per CDR3 protein. This repertoire shows 5,100 or so distinct CDR3 sequences, roughly three fifths found once; its top ten account for less than 40%. Their target antigens are unknown. The sequenced material came from CD4+ T cells from blood, cultured in vitro. The receptors shown here come from a human donor in good health.

This clonotype was seen a handful of times. CDR3 DNA sequence: TGCAGTGCTAGGGGCCCGAATGAAAAACTGTTTTTT. This gives the protein CSARGPNEKLFF. The J gene is TRBJ1-4, the V gene TRBV20-1, with D unclear. The CDR3 contains 12 residues. The germline V gene has CDR1 DFQATT and CDR2 SNEGSKA (reference sequence). V dropped 3 bases and J dropped 5 bases, with 7 bases sitting between them.

V is TRBV6-1 and J is TRBJ1-3; TRBD1 aligns across 8 bases. With V trimmed by 5 bases and J by 1 base, 13 bases remained unmatched. This CDR3 contains 18 residues. Germline V gives CDR1 MNHNS, CDR2 SASEGT. CDR3 DNA sequence: TGTGCCAGCAGTCCCGGGACAGGCCGGTTTAGGTCTGGAAACACCATATATTTT. The encoded protein is CASSPGTGRFRSGNTIYF.

This rearrangement joins TRBV20-1 to TRBJ1-1, with a weak D call TRBD1 (6 bases). This CDR3 region has 15 residues. Trimming removed 3 bases at V and 0 bases at J, with 14 bases between. Germline CDR1 is DFQATT and CDR2 is SNEGSKA (reference sequence). The CDR3 DNA reads as TGCAGTGCTAGGGGCTGGGGGCCCCTGAACACTGAAGCTTTCTTT. This encodes CSARGWGPLNTEAFF.

The V and J genes are TRBV15 and TRBJ1-1; D is perhaps TRBD1 (5 bases). The germline V gene encodes CDR1 LNHNV and CDR2 YYDKDF (reference sequence). V shed 7 bases and J shed 1 base, with 16 bases lying between them. This CDR3 comprises 15 residues. The chain's CDR3 is CATTPGRGGNTEAFF. Here the CDR3 DNA reads TGTGCCACCACTCCGGGGCGGGGGGGGAACACTGAAGCTTTCTTT.

This clonotype has a handful of counts. The CDR3 DNA reads TGTGCCAGCAGTTCTCTTACTGGGACAGGGATCAACTATGGCTACACCTTC. Translating it yields CASSSLTGTGINYGYTF. The gene calls are TRBV27 and TRBJ1-2; 9 bases match TRBD1. The CDR3 loop spans 17 amino acids. V shed 4 bases and J 2 bases; nucleotides not matched to a gene: 11. CDR1 and CDR2 (germline): MNHEY, SMNVEV (reference sequence).

The V and J genes are TRBV28 and TRBJ1-1; 8 bases fit TRBD1. The trim removed 6 bases at V and 4 bases at J, leaving 10 bases unmatched. CDR1 MDHEN and CDR2 SYDVKM come from the germline V gene. The CDR3 consists of 15 residues. CDR3 DNA: TGTGCCAGCAGCGGCCCCGGGACAGGACCCACTGAAGCTTTCTTT. This encodes CASSGPGTGPTEAFF. Full variable domain (remainder filled in from reference TRBV28 and TRBJ1-1): DVKVTQSSRYLVKRTGEKVFLECVQDMDHENMFWYRQDPGLGLRLIYFSYDVKMKEKGDIPEGYSVSREKKERFSLILESASTNQTSMYLCASSGPGTGPTEAFFGQGTRLTVV.

V gene TRBV7-6 combines with J gene TRBJ2-2; the match to TRBD2 covers 9 bases. CDR1 SGHVS and CDR2 FNYEAQ come from the germline V gene. The CDR3 is 17 residues long. J lost 7 bases, V lost 1 base, and 10 bases had no gene match. The CDR3 loop reads CASSLVGGGGIDGELFF. CDR3 bases: TGTGCCAGCAGCTTAGTTGGCGGGGGGGGGATCGACGGGGAGCTGTTTTTT.

The V gene is TRBV6-1, the J gene TRBJ1-1; D uncertain. Between the trimmed V and J ends, which lost 5 bases and 5 bases, there was a span of 6 bases. Germline CDR1 MNHNS, CDR2 SASEGT. The CDR3 extends over 11 amino acids. The CDR3 sequence is CASSRSTEAFF. In DNA, the CDR3 is TGTGCCAGCAGTAGATCTACTGAAGCTTTCTTT.

The chain couples TRBV6-1 to TRBJ2-4, with TRBD2 matching over 13 bases. The CDR3 has 19 amino acids. Per germline, CDR1 MNHNS and CDR2 SASEGT. With 6 bases clipped from V and 1 base from J, the junction kept 12 bases outside the gene matches. CDR3 sequence (DNA): TGTGCCAGCAGCCCCAACACTAGCGGGAGGGCCGGGGCCAAAAACATTCAGTACTTC. Residues: CASSPNTSGRAGAKNIQYF.

This clonotype was seen a few times. The gene calls are TRBV10-3 and TRBJ1-2; D possibly corresponds to TRBD1 (6 bases). The CDR3 spans 14 residues. Trimming left V 6 bases short and J 6 bases short, with 17 bases between. The germline V gene has CDR1 ENHRY and CDR2 SYGVKD. CDR3 in amino acids: CAIRRQDEGHGYTF. CDR3 nucleotides: TGTGCCATCAGGAGACAGGATGAGGGACATGGCTACACCTTC.

The J gene is TRBJ1-2, the V gene TRBV10-3, with TRBD1 identical over 7 bases. Germline V gene lookup returns CDR1 ENHRY and CDR2 SYGVKD. The CDR3 has 10 residues. J was trimmed by 7 bases and V by 8 bases; bases with no gene match: 1. The CDR3 here is CAIGTAGYTF. For the CDR3, the DNA is TGTGCCATCGGGACAGCTGGCTACACCTTC.

The table lists this clonotype with a count of one. V usage is TRBV24-1 and J usage is TRBJ2-3; tentative D call: TRBD2 (6 bases). The germline gives CDR1 KGHDR, CDR2 SFDVKD. The V end lost 5 bases, the J end lost 4 bases, and 12 bases lay between the germline ends. The CDR3 contains 14 residues. The CDR3 coding sequence is TGTGCCACCAGTGGGGGGGTAGGGTCAGATACGCAGTATTTT. Protein: CATSGGVGSDTQYF.

V usage is TRBV7-8 and J usage is TRBJ2-3; D possibly uses TRBD1 or TRBD2 (6 bases each). Trimming pared 4 bases from V and 4 bases from J, leaving 12 bases between. Germline CDR1 and CDR2: SGHVS and FQNEAQ. The CDR3 totals 14 residues. This CDR3 is CASSSPGGADTQYF. CDR3 bases: TGTGCCAGCAGCTCCCCCGGGGGCGCAGATACGCAGTATTTT. Looking up the rest from reference TRBV7-8 and TRBJ2-3 gives the full variable domain: GAGVSQSPRYKVAKRGQDVALRCDPISGHVSLFWYQQALGQGPEFLTYFQNEAQLDKSGLPSDRFFAERPEGSVSTLKIQRTQQEDSAVYLCASSSPGGADTQYFGPGTRLTVL.

V is TRBV6-1 and J is TRBJ1-4; tentatively, D is TRBD1 (5 bases). CDR3 length: 16 amino acids. V lost 5 bases and J 8 bases, leaving 21 bases between the germline ends. From germline, CDR1 is MNHNS and CDR2 SASEGT. The CDR3 sequence: CASSPGTVGLGEKLFF. Written as DNA, the CDR3 is TGTGCCAGCAGTCCGGGGACCGTGGGGTTAGGGGAAAAACTGTTTTTT.

The J gene is TRBJ2-3, the V gene TRBV7-2, with TRBD2 matching over 7 bases. The V segment lost 0 bases and the J segment 1 base; nucleotides outside the gene matches: 19. From germline, CDR1 is SGHTA and CDR2 FQGNSA. This CDR3 has 21 residues. In DNA, the CDR3 is TGTGCCAGCAGCTTAGCGCTTCCCTTGTGGGAGGGCGGAGTTGGCACAGATACGCAGTATTTT. Encoded protein: CASSLALPLWEGGVGTDTQYF.

V and J are TRBV10-2 and TRBJ2-1; 8 bases map to TRBD2. Losses at the gene ends were 6 bases for V and 5 bases for J; bases not matched to a gene: 9. The CDR3 totals 15 residues. Germline CDR1 is WSHSY and CDR2 is SAAADI. The CDR3 coding sequence is TGCGCCAGCAGATCGGTAGCGGGGTCTAACAATGAGCAGTTCTTC. The encoded protein is CASRSVAGSNNEQFF.

The chain joins TRBV7-9 to TRBJ2-2; 8 nucleotides line up with TRBD1. With 5 bases clipped from V and 5 bases from J, the junction kept 7 bases outside the gene matches. The CDR3 is 15 residues long. The germline gives CDR1 SEHNR, CDR2 FQNEAQ (reference sequence). The CDR3 sequence: CASSPQGGLTGELFF. The CDR3 DNA is TGTGCCAGCAGCCCACAGGGGGGATTAACCGGGGAGCTGTTTTTT. Based on the CDR3 plus reference TRBV7-9 and TRBJ2-2, the full variable domain is DTGVSQNPRHKITKRGQNVTFRCDPISEHNRLYWYRQTLGQGPEFLTYFQNEAQLEKSRLLSDRFSAERPKGSFSTLEIQRTEQGDSAMYLCASSPQGGLTGELFFGEGSRLTVL.

The chain joins TRBV19 to TRBJ1-1; tentatively, D is TRBD1 (6 bases). The CDR3 sequence is 16 residues long. Trimming took 9 bases from V and 0 from J, leaving 20 bases between them. Germline V gene data show CDR1 as LNHDA and CDR2 as SQIVND (reference sequence). CDR3 DNA: TGTGCCAGCAGCCCAAATGTAGGGGGATTGAACACTGAAGCTTTCTTT. This sequence encodes CASSPNVGGLNTEAFF.